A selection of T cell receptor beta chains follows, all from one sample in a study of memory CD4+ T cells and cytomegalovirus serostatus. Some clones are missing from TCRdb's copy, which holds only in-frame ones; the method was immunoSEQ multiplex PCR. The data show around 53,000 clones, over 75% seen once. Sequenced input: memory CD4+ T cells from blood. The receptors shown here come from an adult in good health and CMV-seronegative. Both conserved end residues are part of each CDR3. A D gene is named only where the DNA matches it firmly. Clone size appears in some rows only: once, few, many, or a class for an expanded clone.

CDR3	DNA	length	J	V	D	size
CASRKAEAGELFF	TGCGCCAGCAGGAAGGCCGAGGCCGGGGAGCTGTTTTTT	13	TRBJ2-2	TRBV5-1	NA	NA
CASSPGLSNQPQHF	TGTGCCAGCTCACCGGGCCTTAGCAATCAGCCCCAGCATTTT	14	TRBJ1-5	TRBV18	NA	NA
CSATDANEQFF	TGCAGTGCCACTGACGCTAATGAGCAGTTCTTC	11	TRBJ2-1	TRBV20-1	NA	once
CAWSVQGGNEQYF	TGTGCCTGGAGTGTACAGGGAGGTAACGAGCAGTACTTC	13	TRBJ2-7	TRBV30	NA	NA
CASSPPNSGRYNEQFF	TGTGCCAGCTCACCACCTAACAGCGGGAGGTACAATGAGCAGTTCTTC	16	TRBJ2-1	TRBV18	TRBD2	NA
CASSVDWWGGELFF	TGTGCCAGCAGCGTAGACTGGTGGGGCGGGGAGCTGTTTTTT	14	TRBJ2-2	TRBV9	NA	NA
CSVANQETQYF	TGCAGTGTTGCAAACCAAGAGACCCAGTACTTC	11	TRBJ2-5	TRBV20-1	NA	NA
CASSRGGPNTGELFF	TGTGCCAGCTCCCGGGGGGGACCCAACACCGGGGAGCTGTTTTTT	15	TRBJ2-2	TRBV5-4	TRBD2	NA
CASTLVGGANTEAFF	TGCGCCAGTACACTGGTGGGGGGCGCTAACACTGAAGCTTTCTTT	15	TRBJ1-1	TRBV5-1	NA	NA
CASSQDTRGLNSPLHF	TGCGCCAGCAGCCAAGATACTAGGGGGCTAAATTCACCCCTCCACTTT	16	TRBJ1-6	TRBV4-1	TRBD1	many
CASSQVRDRFNEQFF	TGCGCCAGCAGCCAAGTGCGGGACAGGTTCAATGAGCAGTTCTTC	15	TRBJ2-1	TRBV4-1	TRBD1	NA
CASSYRLDRRDGYTF	TGTGCCAGCAGTTACCGGTTGGACAGGAGGGATGGCTACACCTTC	15	TRBJ1-2	TRBV6-5	TRBD1	NA
CASSQEENIQYF	TGTGCCAGCAGCCAAGAGGAAAACATTCAGTACTTC	12	TRBJ2-4	TRBV14	NA	NA
CASLGTGPPKNTEAFF	TGTGCCAGTCTAGGGACAGGGCCCCCGAAGAACACTGAAGCTTTCTTT	16	TRBJ1-1	TRBV28	TRBD1	once
CATSLTVGGNYGYTF	TGTGCCACCAGCTTAACAGTGGGGGGGAACTATGGCTACACCTTC	15	TRBJ1-2	TRBV15	NA	NA
CASNRDRTAYEQYF	TGTGCCAGCAATAGGGACAGAACCGCCTACGAGCAGTACTTC	14	TRBJ2-7	TRBV2	TRBD1	once
CASSEGVLAWIAFF	TGTGCCAGCAGTGAAGGAGTACTGGCTTGGATAGCTTTCTTT	14	TRBJ1-1	TRBV6-1	NA	NA
CASSEGQVNEKLFF	TGCGCCAGCAGCGAGGGACAGGTTAATGAAAAACTGTTTTTT	14	TRBJ1-4	TRBV5-1	TRBD1	NA
CASSRSGTGEYEQYF	TGTGCCAGCAGTCGCTCCGGGACAGGGGAGTACGAGCAGTACTTC	15	TRBJ2-7	TRBV6-1	TRBD1	NA
CASSLGAVGTDTQYF	TGTGCCAGCAGCTTGGGGGCGGTAGGCACAGATACGCAGTATTTT	15	TRBJ2-3	TRBV5-6	NA	NA
CASEGYNEQFF	TGTGCCAGCGAGGGCTACAATGAGCAGTTCTTC	11	TRBJ2-1	TRBV6-5	NA	NA
CASSLGKGRLGNQPQHF	TGTGCCAGCAGCTTGGGAAAAGGGCGGTTAGGAAATCAGCCCCAGCATTTT	17	TRBJ1-5	TRBV5-8	NA	NA
CASSDARGRQPQHF	TGTGCCAGCAGTGATGCCAGGGGGCGACAGCCCCAGCATTTT	14	TRBJ1-5	TRBV2	TRBD1	NA
CASSVPPGGRRAYEQYF	TGCGCCAGCAGCGTCCCACCCGGGGGGCGGAGGGCCTACGAGCAGTACTTC	17	TRBJ2-7	TRBV5-1	NA	NA
CASSPMGGWEGDTEAFF	TGTGCCAGCAGCCCCATGGGGGGGTGGGAGGGTGACACTGAAGCTTTCTTT	17	TRBJ1-1	TRBV7-2	NA	NA
CASSRSPGNQPQHF	TGTGCCAGCAGTCGGAGTCCGGGAAATCAGCCCCAGCATTTT	14	TRBJ1-5	TRBV6-4	NA	NA
CASSLLTGFYTEAFF	TGCGCCAGCAGCCTACTGACAGGTTTTTACACTGAAGCTTTCTTT	15	TRBJ1-1	TRBV5-1	NA	NA
CASSPGTATFTF	TGTGCCAGCAGCCCCGGGACAGCCACTTTCACCTTC	12	TRBJ1-2	TRBV11-3	TRBD1	NA
CASSLGTGNQPQHF	TGCGCCAGCAGCTTGGGGACAGGGAATCAGCCCCAGCATTTT	14	TRBJ1-5	TRBV5-1	TRBD1	NA
CASSRDRDQETQYF	TGCGCCAGCAGCCGGGACAGGGACCAAGAGACCCAGTACTTC	14	TRBJ2-5	TRBV5-1	TRBD1	NA
CASSWGRDTEAFF	TGTGCCAGCAGCTGGGGCCGGGACACTGAAGCTTTCTTT	13	TRBJ1-1	TRBV5-6	NA	NA
CASLMGGIYGYTF	TGTGCCAGCCTAATGGGAGGGATCTATGGCTACACCTTC	13	TRBJ1-2	TRBV6-1	NA	few
CASSLSTGGSYNEQFF	TGTGCCAGCAGCTTAAGTACAGGGGGGTCCTACAATGAGCAGTTCTTC	16	TRBJ2-1	TRBV7-8	TRBD1	few